Here is one T cell receptor (beta chain) with its context. Its cognate antigen is unknown. Flow cytometry had shown expanded CD8+CD57+ cells in the patients chosen for sequencing. Severe acquired aplastic anemia was the diagnosis recorded for all patients. The sample belongs to a study of CD8+CD57+ T cells in acquired aplastic anemia. Overall study: Sorted CD4+ and CD8+ cell DNA averaged approximately 3.2 ug. Study outcomes and limitations: Common to patients and controls were around 30 CD8+ CDR3 sequences. No significant difference in CD8+ Simpson's diversity was found between patients and controls.

This CDR3 comprises 13 residues. The germline V and J ends were trimmed by 3 bases and 8 bases, with 11 bases remaining between them. Germline-derived CDR1 and CDR2 are SEHNR and FQNEAQ (reference sequence). TCR beta VDJ and CDR3 were profiled, and genomic DNA was the template. TCRdb re-called the reads through MiXCR, storing one row per CDR3 protein. The data contain some 170,000 distinct CDR3 sequences, roughly two thirds of them singletons. The rearrangement joins TRBV7-9 to TRBJ2-1; D gene ambiguous. Material for sequencing was sorted CD4+, CD8+, or CD8+CD57+ T cells (not recorded which) from PBMCs. This clonotype was obtained from a human donor with aplastic anemia. The DNA of the CDR3 is TGTGCCAGCAGCTTGTCTGATACTGATGAGCAGTTCTTC. It translates to CASSLSDTDEQFF.